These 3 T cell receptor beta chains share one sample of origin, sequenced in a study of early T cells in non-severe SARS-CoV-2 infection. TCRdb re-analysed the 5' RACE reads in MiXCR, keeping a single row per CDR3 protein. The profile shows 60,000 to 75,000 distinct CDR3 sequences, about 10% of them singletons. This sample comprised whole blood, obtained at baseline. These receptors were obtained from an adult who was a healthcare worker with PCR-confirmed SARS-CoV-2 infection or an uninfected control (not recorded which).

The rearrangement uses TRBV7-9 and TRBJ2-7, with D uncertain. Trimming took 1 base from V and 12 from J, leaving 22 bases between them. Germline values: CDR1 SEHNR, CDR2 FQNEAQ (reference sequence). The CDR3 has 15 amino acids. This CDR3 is CASSLGVRDFRVRYF. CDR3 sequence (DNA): TGTGCCAGCAGCTTAGGCGTTAGGGATTTTCGCGTTCGGTACTTC.

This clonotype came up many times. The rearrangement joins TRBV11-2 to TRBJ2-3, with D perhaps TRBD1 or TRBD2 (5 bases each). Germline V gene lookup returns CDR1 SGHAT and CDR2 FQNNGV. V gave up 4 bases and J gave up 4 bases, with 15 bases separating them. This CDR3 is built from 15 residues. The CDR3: CASSSSPSRADTQYF. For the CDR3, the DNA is TGTGCCAGCAGCTCTAGCCCTAGCAGGGCAGATACGCAGTATTTT.

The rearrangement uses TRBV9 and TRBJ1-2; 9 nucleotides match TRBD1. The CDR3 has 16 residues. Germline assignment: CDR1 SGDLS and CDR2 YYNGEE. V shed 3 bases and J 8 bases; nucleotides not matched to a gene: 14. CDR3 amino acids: CASSEGQGIIVNGYTF. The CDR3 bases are TGTGCCAGCAGCGAGGGACAGGGAATTATAGTCAACGGCTACACCTTC. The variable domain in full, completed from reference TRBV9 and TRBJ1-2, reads DSGVTQTPKHLITATGQRVTLRCSPRSGDLSVYWYQQSLDQGLQFLIQYYNGEERAKGNILERFSAQQFPDLHSELNLSSLELGDSALYFCASSEGQGIIVNGYTFGSGTRLTVV.